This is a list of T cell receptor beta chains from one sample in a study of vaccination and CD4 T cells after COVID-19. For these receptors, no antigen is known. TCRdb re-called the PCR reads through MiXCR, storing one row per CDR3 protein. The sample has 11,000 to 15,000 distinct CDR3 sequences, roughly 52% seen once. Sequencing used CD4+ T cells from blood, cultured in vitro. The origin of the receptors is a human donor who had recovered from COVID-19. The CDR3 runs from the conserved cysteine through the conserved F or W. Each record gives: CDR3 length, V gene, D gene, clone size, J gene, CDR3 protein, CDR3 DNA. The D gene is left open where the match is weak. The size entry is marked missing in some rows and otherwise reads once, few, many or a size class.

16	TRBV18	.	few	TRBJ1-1	CASSPTSGVLNTEAFF	TGTGCCAGCTCACCGACCAGTGGGGTCTTGAACACTGAAGCTTTCTTT
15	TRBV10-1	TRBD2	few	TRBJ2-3	CASSGPGLASDTQYF	TGCGCCAGCAGTGGACCGGGACTAGCATCAGATACGCAGTATTTT
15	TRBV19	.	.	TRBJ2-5	CASSIAGGSGGTQYF	TGTGCCAGTAGTATAGCCGGGGGCAGTGGGGGGACCCAGTACTTC
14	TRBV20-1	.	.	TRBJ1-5	CSASKQVYDQPQHF	TGCAGTGCTAGTAAACAGGTTTACGATCAGCCCCAGCATTTT
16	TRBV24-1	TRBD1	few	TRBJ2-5	CATSDLTQGASETQYF	TGTGCCACCAGTGATTTGACCCAGGGGGCGTCAGAGACCCAGTACTTC
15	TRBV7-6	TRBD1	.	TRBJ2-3	CASSLVQGGTDTQYF	TGTGCCAGCAGCTTAGTACAGGGGGGCACAGATACGCAGTATTTT
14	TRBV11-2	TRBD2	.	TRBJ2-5	CASSFGREQETQYF	TGTGCCAGCTCTTTCGGGAGGGAGCAAGAGACCCAGTACTTC
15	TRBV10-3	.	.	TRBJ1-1	CAISRRGDDSTEAFF	TGTGCCATCAGTAGGAGAGGGGACGATAGCACTGAAGCTTTCTTT
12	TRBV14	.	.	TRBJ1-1	CASSQGNTEAFF	TGTGCCAGCAGCCAGGGGAACACTGAAGCTTTCTTT
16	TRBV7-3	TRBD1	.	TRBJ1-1	CASSLDSGTGRTEAFF	TGTGCCAGCAGCCTTGATTCCGGGACAGGGCGGACTGAAGCTTTCTTT
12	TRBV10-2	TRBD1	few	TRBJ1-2	CASLQQGVGYTF	TGCGCCAGCCTCCAACAGGGGGTCGGCTACACCTTC
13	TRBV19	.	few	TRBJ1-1	CASSSRPNTEAFF	TGTGCCAGTTCCAGCAGACCGAACACTGAAGCTTTCTTT
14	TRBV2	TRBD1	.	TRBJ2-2	CASSRRQGGGELFF	TGTGCCAGCAGTCGCCGACAGGGGGGCGGGGAGCTGTTTTTT
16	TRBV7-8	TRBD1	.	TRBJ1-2	CASSPPEGALTYGYTF	TGTGCCAGCAGCCCGCCGGAGGGGGCCTTAACCTATGGCTACACCTTC
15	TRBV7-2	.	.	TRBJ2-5	CASSPEGTSRETQYF	TGTGCCAGCAGCCCCGAGGGGACAAGCCGAGAGACCCAGTACTTC
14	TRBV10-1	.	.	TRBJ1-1	CASSEYREGTEAFF	TGCGCCAGCAGTGAATACAGGGAAGGCACTGAAGCTTTCTTT
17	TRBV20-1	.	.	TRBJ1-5	CSARSPPSGGSNQPQHF	TGCAGTGCTAGGTCGCCTCCTTCCGGGGGTAGCAATCAGCCCCAGCATTTT
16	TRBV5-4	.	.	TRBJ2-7	CASSLSGSTSSYEQYF	TGTGCCAGCAGCCTTTCCGGGAGTACATCTTCCTACGAGCAGTACTTC
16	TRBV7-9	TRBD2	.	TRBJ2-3	CASSSGGGGSADTQYF	TGTGCCAGCAGCTCCGGGGGCGGGGGGTCCGCAGATACGCAGTATTTT
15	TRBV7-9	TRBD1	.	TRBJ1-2	CASSAGTVYMAGYTF	TGTGCCAGCAGCGCTGGGACAGTTTATATGGCGGGCTACACCTTC
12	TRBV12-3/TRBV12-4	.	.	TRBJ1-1	CASSFGRAEAFF	TGTGCCAGCAGTTTCGGCAGGGCTGAAGCTTTCTTT
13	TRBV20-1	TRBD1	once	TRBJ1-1	CSAEPGGTTEAFF	TGCAGTGCCGAGCCAGGGGGAACGACTGAAGCTTTCTTT
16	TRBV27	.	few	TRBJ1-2	CASSFNPPSGNYGYTF	TGTGCCAGCAGTTTTAACCCCCCTTCGGGGAACTATGGCTACACCTTC
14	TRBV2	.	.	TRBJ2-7	CASRVGAGRSEQYF	TGTGCCAGCAGAGTGGGGGCGGGGAGAAGCGAGCAGTACTTC
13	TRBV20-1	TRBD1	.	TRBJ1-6	CSATGQVNSPLHF	TGCAGTGCCACAGGACAGGTGAATTCACCCCTCCACTTT
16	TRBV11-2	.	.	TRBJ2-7	CASSHRWSLKNTEQYF	TGTGCCAGCAGTCACCGTTGGTCTCTGAAGAATACCGAGCAGTACTTC
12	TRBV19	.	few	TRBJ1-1	CASSIQTGKAFF	TGTGCCAGTAGTATTCAGACGGGAAAAGCTTTCTTT
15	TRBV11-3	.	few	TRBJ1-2	CASSNEGGRYYGYTF	TGTGCCAGCAGCAACGAGGGGGGGAGGTACTATGGCTACACCTTC
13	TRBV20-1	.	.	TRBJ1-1	CSARGTGWTEAFF	TGCAGTGCTAGGGGGACGGGTTGGACTGAAGCTTTCTTT
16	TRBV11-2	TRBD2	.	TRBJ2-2	CASSIRVAGYAGELFF	TGTGCCAGCAGCATCAGAGTAGCGGGATATGCCGGGGAGCTGTTTTTT
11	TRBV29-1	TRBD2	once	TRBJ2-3	CSVRLAGVQYF	TGCAGCGTCAGACTAGCGGGAGTGCAGTATTTT
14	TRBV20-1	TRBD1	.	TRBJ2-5	CSARDGQGGETQYF	TGCAGTGCTAGAGACGGACAGGGGGGCGAGACCCAGTACTTC
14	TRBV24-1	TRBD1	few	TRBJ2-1	CATSGGQTYNEQFF	TGTGCCACCAGTGGGGGACAGACCTACAATGAGCAGTTCTTC
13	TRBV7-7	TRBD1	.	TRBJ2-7	CASSTTGQAEQYF	TGTGCCAGCAGCACCACGGGACAGGCCGAGCAGTACTTC
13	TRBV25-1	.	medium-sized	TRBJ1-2	CASSVATHYGYTF	TGTGCCAGCAGTGTAGCGACTCACTATGGCTACACCTTC
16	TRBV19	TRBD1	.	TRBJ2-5	CASSASGTGGWETQYF	TGTGCCAGTAGTGCCTCCGGGACAGGGGGCTGGGAGACCCAGTACTTC
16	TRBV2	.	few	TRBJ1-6	CASSEAPGGSNSPLHF	TGTGCCAGCAGTGAAGCACCGGGGGGAAGTAATTCACCCCTCCACTTT
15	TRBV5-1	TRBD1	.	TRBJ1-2	CASSLVTGGDYGYTF	TGCGCCAGCAGCTTGGTGACAGGGGGCGACTATGGCTACACCTTC
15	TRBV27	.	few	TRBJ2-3	CASSFVAPGAGTQYF	TGTGCCAGCAGTTTCGTGGCTCCCGGGGCGGGTACGCAGTATTTT
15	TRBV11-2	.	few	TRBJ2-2	CASSSQGGYTGELFF	TGTGCCAGCAGCTCCCAGGGGGGATACACCGGGGAGCTGTTTTTT
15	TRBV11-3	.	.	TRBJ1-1	CASSPQGGLDTEAFF	TGTGCCAGCAGCCCCCAAGGAGGGTTGGACACTGAAGCTTTCTTT
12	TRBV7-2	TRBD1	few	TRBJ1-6	CASSRQGRLLHF	TGTGCCAGCAGCCGACAGGGTAGGCTCCTCCACTTT
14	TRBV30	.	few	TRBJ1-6	CAWSAIALDSPLHF	TGTGCCTGGAGTGCAATAGCCCTTGATTCACCCCTCCACTTT
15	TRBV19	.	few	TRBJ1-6	CASKGRWTSNSPLHF	TGTGCCAGTAAGGGACGGTGGACTTCAAATTCACCCCTCCACTTT
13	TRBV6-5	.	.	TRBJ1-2	CASSYPRARGYTF	TGTGCCAGCAGTTACCCACGGGCGCGGGGCTACACCTTC
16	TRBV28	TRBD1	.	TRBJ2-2	CASSPWTGKNTGELFF	TGTGCCAGCAGTCCCTGGACAGGGAAGAACACCGGGGAGCTGTTTTTT
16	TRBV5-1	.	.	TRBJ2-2	CASSLRGQGNTGELFF	TGCGCCAGCAGCCTCCGGGGCCAGGGGAACACCGGGGAGCTGTTTTTT
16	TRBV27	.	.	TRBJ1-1	CASSATIRDGNTEAFF	TGTGCCAGCAGTGCAACGATCCGGGACGGAAACACTGAAGCTTTCTTT
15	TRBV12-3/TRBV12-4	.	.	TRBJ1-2	CASSFSGRLNYGYTF	TGTGCCAGCAGTTTTTCAGGGAGACTAAACTATGGCTACACCTTC
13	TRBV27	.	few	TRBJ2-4	CASNGGGSNIQYF	TGTGCCAGCAACGGGGGCGGGAGCAACATTCAGTACTTC
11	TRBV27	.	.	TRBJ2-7	CASSLGDEQYF	TGTGCCAGCAGTTTAGGGGACGAGCAGTACTTC
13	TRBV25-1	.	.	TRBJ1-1	CASRGIGNTEAFF	TGTGCCAGCAGGGGCATAGGGAACACTGAAGCTTTCTTT
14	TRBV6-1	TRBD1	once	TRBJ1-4	CASSDTDRGGKLFF	TGTGCCAGCAGTGACACGGACAGGGGCGGAAAACTGTTTTTT
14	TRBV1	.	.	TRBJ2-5	CTSNRGTSRETQYF	TGCACCAGCAACCGCGGGACTAGCAGGGAGACCCAGTACTTC
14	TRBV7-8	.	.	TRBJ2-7	CASSLAPQTYEQYF	TGTGCCAGCAGCTTAGCACCCCAAACCTACGAGCAGTACTTC
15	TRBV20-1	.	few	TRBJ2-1	CSARIAVASYNEQFF	TGCAGTGCTAGAATAGCGGTAGCCTCCTACAATGAGCAGTTCTTC
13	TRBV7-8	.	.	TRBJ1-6	CASSFGTNSPLHF	TGTGCCAGCAGCTTCGGGACAAATTCACCCCTCCACTTT